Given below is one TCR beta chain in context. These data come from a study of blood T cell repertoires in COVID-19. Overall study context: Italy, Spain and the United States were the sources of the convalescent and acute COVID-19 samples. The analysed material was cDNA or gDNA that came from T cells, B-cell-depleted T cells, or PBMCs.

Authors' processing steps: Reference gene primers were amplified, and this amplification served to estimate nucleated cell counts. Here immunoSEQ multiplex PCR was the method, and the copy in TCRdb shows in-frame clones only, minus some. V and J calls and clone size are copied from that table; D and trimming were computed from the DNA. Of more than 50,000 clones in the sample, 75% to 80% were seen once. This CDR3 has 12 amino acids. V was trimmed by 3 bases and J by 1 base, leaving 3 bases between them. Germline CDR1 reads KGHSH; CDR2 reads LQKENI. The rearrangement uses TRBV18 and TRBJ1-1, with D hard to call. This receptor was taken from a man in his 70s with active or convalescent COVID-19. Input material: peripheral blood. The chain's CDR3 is CASSPRNTEAFF. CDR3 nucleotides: TGTGCCAGCTCACCCCGGAACACTGAAGCTTTCTTT.